The T cell receptor (beta chain) under discussion was sequenced for a study of blood T cell repertoires in COVID-19 (dated by TCRdb to 2018 to 2021). Describing the broader study: Recovered participants in ImmuneRACE Cohort 3 were defined by two consecutive negative NP/OP PCR tests, clearance by a healthcare professional, or resolution of symptoms. The collaborator samples originated in the United States, Italy and Spain and spanned the acute and convalescent phases of COVID-19. A de-identified subject ID, COVID-19 status, age in years and sex were almost always included in the sample metadata. The material from the prospective study consisted of cDNA or gDNA derived from T cells, B-cell-depleted T cells, or PBMCs. Where HLA class I and class II types were available, the types were taken from metadata supplied by the sample provider, not from assay-based typing. Samples were obtained from the ongoing ImmuneRACE study (first 160 participants) and from 950 to 1,500 subjects provided by 6 global collaborators. The dataset comprised deeply sampled blood TCRbeta repertoires from subjects exposed to, actively infected with, or recovered from COVID-19. A freely available public database, intended as a resource for researchers studying the immune response to SARS-CoV-2, is where the repertoires were released. What the authors observed across the whole study: The amount of clinical and demographic metadata varied by source and participant and was provided uncurated.

The immunoSEQ Assay, a bias-controlled multiplex PCR, was used to amplify TCRbeta CDR3 regions from genomic DNA. As for how the authors treated the data: Nucleated cell counts per sample were estimated from amplification of reference gene primers within the assay. To quantify the absolute abundance of each unique TCRbeta CDR3 rearrangement, sequence reads were collapsed and filtered. For each sample, productive Simpson clonality was calculated as the square root of Simpson's diversity index over productive rearrangements. TCRdb provides this immuneACCESS table in a form limited to in-frame rearrangements. Some clones are lacking; in checked studies, under half of them reflect an unresolved V gene, and why the rest are absent is not known. V and J calls and clone size are copied from that table; D and trimming were computed from the DNA. Across this sample there are 200,000 or so clones, with around nine tenths seen only once. The biggest ten clones account for more than 7% of the sample.

V and J are trimmed by 2 bases and 7 bases, and the gene matches miss 6 bases of the junction. Taken from cysteine to phenylalanine, the CDR3 has 16 residues. The retained sequence is limited to the CDR3, 48 bases, with the frame set at the first base. From a lookup of the germline V gene, CDR1 and CDR2 are SGHAT and FQNNGV. Participants in the prospective study were aged roughly 18 to 89 years, lived in over 20 United States geographic areas, and enrolled through a virtual design. In the prospective study, cohorts were assigned on the basis of participant-reported clinical history obtained from a screening survey and a study questionnaire. In the prospective study, mobile phlebotomists collected whole blood, serum and a nasopharyngeal or oropharyngeal swab from each participant. Participants in the prospective study had the option to provide additional blood draws and questionnaires over an approximately 2-month period. Blood samples from the prospective study were shipped frozen or at room temperature prior to DNA extraction.

Remarks on this clone: The clone's antigen remains unknown. Base qualities were left out, and no much larger clone turns up one base away.

The specimen was PBMCs or T cells enriched from blood (not recorded which). The receptor was derived from a man younger than 45 in a cohort exposed to, infected with or recovered from COVID-19 (not recorded which). The rearrangement joined TRBV11-2 to TRBJ2-1, with 12 middle bases fitting TRBD2. The bases are TGTGCCAGCAGCTTACTTCTAGCGGGAGGGCGGAATGAGCAGTTCTTC. The translation is CASSLLLAGGRNEQFF.